This T cell receptor beta chain was retrieved from a study of T cell changes during pregnancy in multiple sclerosis (dated by TCRdb to 2018 to 2020). Regarding the complete study: In women with multiple sclerosis, the researchers looked at how the T cell repertoire shifted as pregnancy progressed.

As encoded in the germline V gene, CDR1 is SGHAT while CDR2 is FQNNGV. Reading from cysteine to phenylalanine, the CDR3 counts 14 amino acids. Solely the CDR3 DNA is kept, with 42 bases framed from the first base. V loses 3 bases at its end and J loses 8 bases; junction bases beyond the gene matches: 2. Of note for this clone: Its binding antigen is unknown. No per-base quality is available; no much larger clone lies one base away.

The library came from the immunoSEQ multiplex PCR assay. TCRdb re-hosts the immuneACCESS table, in-frame sequences only. Its copies lack some clones; in the studies checked, an unresolved V gene accounts for under half of them, and the cause for the rest is not known. The table for this sample lists tens of thousands of clones; approximately 94% of them were counted only once. The ten top clones hold around 3% of the sample. This specimen was CD8+ T cells from peripheral blood mononuclear cells, taken in the second trimester of pregnancy. The TCR was taken from a female donor with multiple sclerosis, enrolled in a pregnancy study. Recombination joined TRBV11-2 with TRBJ2-1; 12 bases in the junction line up with TRBD2. The DNA is TGTGCCAGCAGCTTTGGACTAGCGGGATATGAGCAGTTCTTC. It encodes CASSFGLAGYEQFF.